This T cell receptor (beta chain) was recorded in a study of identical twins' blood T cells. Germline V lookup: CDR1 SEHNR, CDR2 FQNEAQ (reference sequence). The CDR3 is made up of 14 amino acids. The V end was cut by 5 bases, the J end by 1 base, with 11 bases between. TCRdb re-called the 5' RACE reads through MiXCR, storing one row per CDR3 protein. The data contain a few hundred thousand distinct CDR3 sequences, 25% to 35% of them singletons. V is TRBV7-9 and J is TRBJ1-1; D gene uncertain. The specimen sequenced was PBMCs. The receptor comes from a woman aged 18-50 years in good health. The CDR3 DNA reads TGTGCCAGCAGCACCCGCCTTGAGAACACTGAAGCTTTCTTT. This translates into CASSTRLENTEAFF.